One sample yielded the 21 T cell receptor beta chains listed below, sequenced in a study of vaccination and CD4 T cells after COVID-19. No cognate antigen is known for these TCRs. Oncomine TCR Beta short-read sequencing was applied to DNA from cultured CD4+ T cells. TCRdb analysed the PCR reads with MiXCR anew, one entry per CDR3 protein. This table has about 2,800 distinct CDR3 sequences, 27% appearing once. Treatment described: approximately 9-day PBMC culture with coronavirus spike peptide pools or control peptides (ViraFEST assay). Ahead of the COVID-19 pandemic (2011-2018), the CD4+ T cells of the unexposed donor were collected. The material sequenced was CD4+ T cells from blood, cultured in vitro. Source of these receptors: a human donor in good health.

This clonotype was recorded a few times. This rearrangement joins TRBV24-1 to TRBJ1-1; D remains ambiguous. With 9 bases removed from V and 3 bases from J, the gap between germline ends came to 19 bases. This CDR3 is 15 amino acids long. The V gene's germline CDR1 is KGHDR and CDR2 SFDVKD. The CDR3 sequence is CATSKAGWGDTEAFF. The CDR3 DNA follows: TGTGCCACCTCAAAGGCGGGGTGGGGAGACACTGAAGCTTTCTTT.

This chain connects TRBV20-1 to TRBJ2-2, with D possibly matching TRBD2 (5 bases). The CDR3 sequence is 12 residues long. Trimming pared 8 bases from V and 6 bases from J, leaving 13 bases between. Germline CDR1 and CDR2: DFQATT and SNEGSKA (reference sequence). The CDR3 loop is CSRVGVSGELFF. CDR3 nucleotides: TGCAGTAGAGTGGGAGTGTCCGGGGAGCTGTTTTTT.

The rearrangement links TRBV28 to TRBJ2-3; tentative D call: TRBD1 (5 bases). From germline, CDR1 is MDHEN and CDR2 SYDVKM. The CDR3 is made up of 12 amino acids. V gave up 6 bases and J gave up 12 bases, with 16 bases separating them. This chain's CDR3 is CASRVALGPQYF. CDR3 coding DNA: TGTGCCAGCAGGGTAGCTCTGGGGCCCCAGTATTTT.

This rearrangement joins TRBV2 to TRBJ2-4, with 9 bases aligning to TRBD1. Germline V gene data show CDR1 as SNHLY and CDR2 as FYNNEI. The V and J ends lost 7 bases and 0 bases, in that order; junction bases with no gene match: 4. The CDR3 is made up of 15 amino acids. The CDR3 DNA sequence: TGTGCCAGCAATAGACAGGGGGTAGCCAAAAACATTCAGTACTTC. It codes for CASNRQGVAKNIQYF.

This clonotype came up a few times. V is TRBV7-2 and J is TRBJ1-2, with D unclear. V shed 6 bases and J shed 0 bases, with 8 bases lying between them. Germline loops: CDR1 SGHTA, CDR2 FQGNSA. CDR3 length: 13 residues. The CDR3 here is CASRQSSNYGYTF. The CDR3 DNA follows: TGTGCCAGCAGGCAGAGTTCTAACTATGGCTACACCTTC. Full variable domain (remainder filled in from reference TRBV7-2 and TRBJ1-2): GAGVSQSPSNKVTEKGKDVELRCDPISGHTALYWYRQSLGQGLEFLIYFQGNSAPDKSGLPSDRFSAERTGGSVSTLTIQRTQQEDSAVYLCASRQSSNYGYTFGSGTRLTVV.

CDR3 bases: TGCGCCAGCAGCTCCCAGGGGTACAATGAGCAGTTCTTC. It specifies CASSSQGYNEQFF. The chain carries TRBV5-1 and TRBJ2-1; tentative D call: TRBD1 (6 bases). The length of the CDR3 is 13 residues. CDR1 and CDR2 (germline): SGHRS, YFSETQ. The V end lost 3 bases, the J end lost 4 bases, and 8 bases lay between the germline ends.

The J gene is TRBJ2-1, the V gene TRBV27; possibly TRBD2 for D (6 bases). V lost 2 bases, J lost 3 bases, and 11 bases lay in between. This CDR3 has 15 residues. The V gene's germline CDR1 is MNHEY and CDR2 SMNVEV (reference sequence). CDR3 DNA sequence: TGTGCCAGCAGTTTAATCGGGGGTGGCTACAATGAGCAGTTCTTC. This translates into CASSLIGGGYNEQFF.

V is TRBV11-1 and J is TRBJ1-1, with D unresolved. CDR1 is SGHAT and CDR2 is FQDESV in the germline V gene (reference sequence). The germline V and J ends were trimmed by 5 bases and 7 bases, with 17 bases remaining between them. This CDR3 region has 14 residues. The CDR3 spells CASSDRRRTFEAFF. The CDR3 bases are TGTGCCAGCAGCGACCGACGGAGGACCTTTGAAGCTTTCTTT.

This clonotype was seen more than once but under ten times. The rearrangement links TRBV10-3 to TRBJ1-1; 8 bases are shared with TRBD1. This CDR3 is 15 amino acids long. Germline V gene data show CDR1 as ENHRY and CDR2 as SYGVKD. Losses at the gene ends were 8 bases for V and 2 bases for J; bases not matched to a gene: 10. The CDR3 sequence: CAIRGQGGPNTEAFF. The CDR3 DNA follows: TGTGCCATCCGAGGACAGGGAGGCCCAAACACTGAAGCTTTCTTT.

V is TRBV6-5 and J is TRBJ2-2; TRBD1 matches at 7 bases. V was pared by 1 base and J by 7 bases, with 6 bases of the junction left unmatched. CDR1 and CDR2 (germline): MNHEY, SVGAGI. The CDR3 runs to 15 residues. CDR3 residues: CASSYWDSKFGELFF. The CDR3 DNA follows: TGTGCCAGCAGTTACTGGGACAGTAAATTCGGGGAGCTGTTTTTT.

CDR3 region: CAWSPGGPADTQYF. CDR3 DNA: TGTGCCTGGAGTCCGGGAGGGCCCGCAGATACGCAGTATTTT. The rearrangement links TRBV30 to TRBJ2-3; 8 bases align to TRBD2. CDR3 length: 14 residues. V lost 2 bases to trimming and J lost 4 bases; unmatched junction nucleotides: 5. Per the germline V gene, CDR1 is GTSNPN and CDR2 is SVGIG (reference sequence).

The CDR3 DNA is TGTGCCAGCAGCACTATGCCGAACACTGAAGCTTTCTTT. Its translation: CASSTMPNTEAFF. The rearrangement links TRBV7-3 to TRBJ1-1, with D unresolved. The germline CDR1 and CDR2 sequences are SGHTA and FQGTGA. The CDR3 has 13 residues. V lost 5 bases and J lost 1, with 8 bases in between.

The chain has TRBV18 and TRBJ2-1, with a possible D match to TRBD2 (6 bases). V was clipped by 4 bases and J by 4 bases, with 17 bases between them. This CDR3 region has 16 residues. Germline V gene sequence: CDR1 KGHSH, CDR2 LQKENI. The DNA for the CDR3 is TGTGCCAGCTCACGTTGGGGGGATAGCGGTTACAATGAGCAGTTCTTC. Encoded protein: CASSRWGDSGYNEQFF.

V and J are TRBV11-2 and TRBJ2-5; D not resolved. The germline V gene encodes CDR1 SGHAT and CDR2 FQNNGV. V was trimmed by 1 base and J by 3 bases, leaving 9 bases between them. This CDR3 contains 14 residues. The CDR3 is CASSLVSRKETQYF. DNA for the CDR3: TGTGCCAGCAGCTTAGTTTCCAGAAAAGAGACCCAGTACTTC.

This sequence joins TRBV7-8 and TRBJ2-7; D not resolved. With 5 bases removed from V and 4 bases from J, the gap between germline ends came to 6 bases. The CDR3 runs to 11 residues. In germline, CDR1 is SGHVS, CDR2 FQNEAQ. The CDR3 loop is CASSLIYEQYF. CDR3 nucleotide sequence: TGTGCCAGCAGCCTCATTTACGAGCAGTACTTC.

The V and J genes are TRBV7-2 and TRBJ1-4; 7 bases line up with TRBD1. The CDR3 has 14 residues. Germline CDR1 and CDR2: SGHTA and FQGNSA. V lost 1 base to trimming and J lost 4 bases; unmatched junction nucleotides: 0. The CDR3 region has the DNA TGTGCCAGCAGCTTAGACAGGGGTAATGAAAAACTGTTTTTT. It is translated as CASSLDRGNEKLFF.

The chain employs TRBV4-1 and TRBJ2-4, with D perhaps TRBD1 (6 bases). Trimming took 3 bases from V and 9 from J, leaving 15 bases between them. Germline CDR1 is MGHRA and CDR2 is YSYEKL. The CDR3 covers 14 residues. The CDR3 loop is CASSQLPGQSIQYF. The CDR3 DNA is TGCGCCAGCAGCCAGTTACCGGGACAAAGCATTCAGTACTTC.

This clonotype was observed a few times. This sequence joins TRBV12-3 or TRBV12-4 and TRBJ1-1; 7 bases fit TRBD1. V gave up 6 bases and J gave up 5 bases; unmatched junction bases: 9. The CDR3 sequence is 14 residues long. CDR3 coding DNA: TGTGCCAGCAGGGGACAGACCGCACGGACTGAAGCTTTCTTT. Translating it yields CASRGQTARTEAFF.

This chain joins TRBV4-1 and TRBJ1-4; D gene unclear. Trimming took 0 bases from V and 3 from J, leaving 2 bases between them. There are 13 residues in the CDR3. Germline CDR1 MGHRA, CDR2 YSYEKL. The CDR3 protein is CASSQDPNEKLFF. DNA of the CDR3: TGCGCCAGCAGCCAAGATCCTAATGAAAAACTGTTTTTT.

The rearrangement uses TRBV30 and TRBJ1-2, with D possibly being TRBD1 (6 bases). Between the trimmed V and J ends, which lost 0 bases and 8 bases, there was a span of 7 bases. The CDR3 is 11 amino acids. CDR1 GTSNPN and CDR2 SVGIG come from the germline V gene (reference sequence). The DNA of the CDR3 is TGTGCCTGGAGTGTTGGGGGCGGCTACACCTTC. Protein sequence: CAWSVGGGYTF.

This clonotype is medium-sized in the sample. CDR3 sequence (DNA): TGTGCCAGCAGTGGACGGGATCAGCCCCAGCATTTT. Its protein is CASSGRDQPQHF. The chain has TRBV6-1 and TRBJ1-5; D is unresolved. There are 12 residues in the CDR3. With 4 bases removed from V and 5 bases from J, the gap between germline ends came to 6 bases. Germline lookup yields CDR1 MNHNS and CDR2 SASEGT.